A single sample gave rise to the 24 T cell receptor beta chains below, sequenced in a study of Graves' ophthalmopathy and Graves' hyperthyroidism. The sequenced template was RNA, covering the TCR beta CDR3 region. First-round RT-PCR relied on HTBI primers, and a second-round multiplex PCR came next. TCRdb re-called the multiplex PCR reads with MiXCR, one entry per CDR3 protein. In the table there are 400,000 to 450,000 distinct CDR3 sequences, around 20% of which are singletons. The sample comprised peripheral blood. The receptors here all came from a woman under 30 with stable Graves' hyperthyroidism.

The rearrangement joins TRBV28 to TRBJ2-2; 8 bases match TRBD1. Per germline, CDR1 MDHEN and CDR2 SYDVKM. The J segment lost 0 bases and the V segment lost 6 bases, leaving 3 bases of the junction unmatched. CDR3 length: 15 residues. The CDR3 nucleotides are TGTGCCAGCAGGGTGGGACAGGCGAACACCGGGGAGCTGTTTTTT. Its protein is CASRVGQANTGELFF.

This clonotype was counted ten times or more. J is TRBJ2-2 and V is TRBV29-1; TRBD1 might be the D (6 bases). The V gene lost 2 bases and the J gene lost 7 bases, with 14 bases spanning the gap. Germline V lookup: CDR1 SQVTM, CDR2 ANQGSEA. The CDR3 consists of 14 residues. CDR3 loop: CSVEWGQGIGELFF. The CDR3 region has the DNA TGCAGCGTTGAATGGGGCCAGGGGATCGGGGAGCTGTTTTTT.

This clonotype occurred many times. The chain links TRBV3-1 to TRBJ2-7; D unclear. Germline-derived CDR1 and CDR2 are LGHDT and YNNKEL (reference sequence). V was cut by 1 base and J by 0 bases, with 7 bases left in between. This CDR3 has 14 residues. In DNA, the CDR3 is TGTGCCAGCAGCCAAGGACCGAACTCCTACGAGCAGTACTTC. Translation: CASSQGPNSYEQYF.

This clonotype was counted between two and nine times. The junction differs from germline at one of its ends, possibly a read error. The chain uses TRBV29-1 and TRBJ2-4; 8 nucleotides line up with TRBD1. This CDR3 has 12 amino acids. In germline, CDR1 is SQVTM, CDR2 ANQGSEA. Written as DNA, the CDR3 is TGCAGCGTTGGGGACAGGACAAACATTAAGTACTTC. Its translation is CSVGDRTNIKYF.

The chain links TRBV6-1 to TRBJ2-7; D remains ambiguous. The ends were cut back, 4 bases at V and 5 bases at J, with 15 bases in the middle. This CDR3 region has 14 residues. The germline V gene has CDR1 MNHNS and CDR2 SASEGT. In DNA form, the CDR3 reads TGTGCCAGCAGTGTAGACCACTTAATCCACGAGCAGTACTTC. This sequence encodes CASSVDHLIHEQYF.

This clonotype was counted at least ten times. This chain's CDR3 is CASSSGLLAKNIQYF. CDR3 bases: TGTGCCAGCAGTTCGGGTCTTTTAGCCAAAAACATTCAGTACTTC. The chain carries TRBV6-2 or TRBV6-3 and TRBJ2-4; D is unresolved. V was cut by 4 bases and J by 0 bases, with 10 bases left in between. The CDR3 is made up of 15 amino acids. The germline V gene has CDR1 MNHEY and CDR2 SVGEGT.

Many counts were recorded for this clonotype. The chain couples TRBV11-2 to TRBJ2-5; 8 bases are shared with TRBD1. The CDR3 sequence is 13 residues long. Germline V gives CDR1 SGHAT, CDR2 FQNNGV. The V and J ends lost 5 bases and 4 bases, in that order; junction bases with no gene match: 3. This CDR3 reads CASSRGTGETQYF. CDR3 nucleotide sequence: TGTGCCAGCAGCCGAGGGACAGGAGAGACCCAGTACTTC.

Ten or more counts support this clonotype. J is TRBJ2-7 and V is TRBV20-1, with D unclear. This CDR3 has 10 residues. CDR1 DFQATT and CDR2 SNEGSKA come from the germline V gene (reference sequence). V shed 4 bases and J shed 5 bases, with 6 bases lying between them. The CDR3 coding sequence is TGCAGTGCTACTTTCAACGAGCAGTACTTC. This codes for CSATFNEQYF.

The chain recombines TRBV2 with TRBJ1-5; the D gene is possibly TRBD1 (5 bases). This CDR3 is 17 amino acids long. The germline V and J ends were trimmed by 0 bases and 2 bases, with 14 bases remaining between them. From germline, CDR1 is SNHLY and CDR2 FYNNEI. CDR3 nucleotides: TGTGCCAGCAGTGAAGCGCTTCGGGGGGGTCGCAATCAGCCCCAGCATTTT. Translation gives CASSEALRGGRNQPQHF.

J is TRBJ1-2 and V is TRBV30; 10 bases agree with TRBD1. This CDR3 is built from 15 residues. CDR1 is GTSNPN, CDR2 SVGIG, per germline (reference sequence). The J segment lost 2 bases and the V segment lost 4 bases, leaving 7 bases of the junction unmatched. CDR3 bases: TGTGCCTGGAATTCGGGGGACAGGGGAAACTATGGCTACACCTTC. Protein sequence: CAWNSGDRGNYGYTF.

This clonotype was detected ten times or more. For the CDR3, the DNA is TGTGCCAGCAGCTTAGGGCAGGGCACAGATACGCAGTATTTT. Its translation: CASSLGQGTDTQYF. This sequence joins TRBV11-3 and TRBJ2-3; no firm D call. CDR3 length: 14 amino acids. CDR1 and CDR2 from the germline V gene are SGHNT and YENEEA. The V end lost 1 base, the J end lost 1 base, and 6 bases lay between the germline ends.

This clonotype has ten or more counts. The rearrangement joins TRBV11-2 to TRBJ2-5, with TRBD2 as a possible D gene (6 bases). CDR1 SGHAT and CDR2 FQNNGV come from the germline V gene. Trimming stripped 1 base from V and 5 bases from J, with 20 bases between. The CDR3 totals 17 residues. The CDR3 region has the DNA TGTGCCAGCAGCTTAGGATATAGCGGAGTTGGGGGGGAGACCCAGTACTTC. It specifies CASSLGYSGVGGETQYF.

This clonotype occurred many times. The chain employs TRBV27 and TRBJ2-7; no clear D gene. V dropped 10 bases and J dropped 2 bases, with 18 bases sitting between them. This CDR3 spans 14 amino acids. Germline values: CDR1 MNHEY, CDR2 SMNVEV (reference sequence). CDR3 in DNA: TGTGCCACATCCTTGGGCGGTCCCGCCTACGAGCAGTACTTC. It yields the protein CATSLGGPAYEQYF.

This clonotype was picked up many times. The chain is built from TRBV5-1 and TRBJ2-7, with 12 nucleotides matching TRBD2. The CDR3 totals 15 residues. V trimming: 4 bases; J trimming: 2 bases; junction bases outside the gene matches: 4. CDR1 is SGHRS and CDR2 is YFSETQ in the germline V gene. CDR3 in amino acids: CASSNGLAGTYEQYF. Here the CDR3 DNA reads TGCGCCAGCAGCAACGGACTAGCGGGAACCTACGAGCAGTACTTC.

This clonotype was recorded many times. The chain carries TRBV30 and TRBJ1-6; TRBD1 might be the D (6 bases). The CDR3 loop spans 13 amino acids. Germline V gene lookup returns CDR1 GTSNPN and CDR2 SVGIG (reference sequence). The V end was cut by 3 bases, the J end by 5 bases, with 8 bases between. The CDR3 sequence is CAWRRTDNSPLHF. CDR3 in DNA: TGTGCCTGGAGAAGGACAGATAATTCACCCCTCCACTTT.

As for this clonotype: The conserved closing phenylalanine or tryptophan is absent in this CDR3, likely reflecting a read error. It is unclear where the CDR3 begins or ends on the DNA, so no DNA is shown, and the CDR3 is as TCRdb lists it. This CDR3 is CASRTSVPGELCL. The V call is TRBV12-3 or TRBV12-4, the J call TRBJ2-2; TRBD2 is the table's D call and was not checked against the DNA. Ends included, the CDR3 has 13 residues.

There are many counts of this clonotype. This chain links TRBV2 with TRBJ2-7; TRBD2 is a possible D gene (6 bases). Trimming cost V 8 bases and J 7 bases, with 18 bases left between them. CDR3 length: 13 residues. The V gene's germline CDR1 is SNHLY and CDR2 FYNNEI. The chain's CDR3 is CASHRTTEGEQYF. The CDR3 DNA follows: TGTGCCAGCCACAGAACTACGGAGGGAGAGCAGTACTTC.

This clonotype occurred many times. V is TRBV28 and J is TRBJ2-7; 7 nucleotides agree with TRBD1. This CDR3 is built from 13 residues. CDR1 MDHEN and CDR2 SYDVKM come from the germline V gene. The ends lost 9 bases at V and 1 base at J; junction bases unmatched: 6. The CDR3 protein is CASWDSRSYEQYF. In DNA, the CDR3 is TGTGCCAGTTGGGACAGCCGATCCTACGAGCAGTACTTC. Filled out from reference TRBV28 and TRBJ2-7, the complete variable domain reads DVKVTQSSRYLVKRTGEKVFLECVQDMDHENMFWYRQDPGLGLRLIYFSYDVKMKEKGDIPEGYSVSREKKERFSLILESASTNQTSMYLCASWDSRSYEQYFGPGTRLTVT.

This clonotype was observed at least ten times. The V gene is TRBV12-3 or TRBV12-4, the J gene TRBJ1-1; weak D call: TRBD1 (6 bases). Trimming shortened V by 7 bases and J by 6 bases, and 12 bases separated the two germline ends. This CDR3 has 12 amino acids. CDR3 protein: CASTDGGPEAFF. CDR3 nucleotides: TGTGCCAGCACCGACGGGGGCCCTGAAGCTTTCTTT.

This clonotype was counted many times. This chain connects TRBV6-5 to TRBJ1-5; D perhaps matches TRBD1 (5 bases). The CDR3 has 14 residues. V was cut by 6 bases and J by 2 bases, with 11 bases left in between. Per germline, CDR1 MNHEY and CDR2 SVGAGI. The CDR3 protein is CASSRGRGNQPQHF. CDR3 bases: TGTGCCAGCAGCCGGGGGAGGGGCAATCAGCCCCAGCATTTT.

The chain has TRBV6-1 and TRBJ1-1, with unresolved D. Germline V gene lookup returns CDR1 MNHNS and CDR2 SASEGT. The germline V and J ends were trimmed by 2 bases and 1 base, with 11 bases remaining between them. This CDR3 is built from 15 residues. The CDR3 spells CASSERPSGNTEAFF. CDR3 DNA: TGTGCCAGCAGTGAAAGGCCTTCGGGGAACACTGAAGCTTTCTTT.

There are many counts of this clonotype. The chain is built from TRBV6-1 and TRBJ1-1; D is unclear. V dropped 6 bases and J dropped 5 bases, with 25 bases sitting between them. This CDR3 has 17 residues. Germline values: CDR1 MNHNS, CDR2 SASEGT. The CDR3 nucleotides are TGTGCCAGCAGAAGAAAGGGTTCATTGTCTGGTAGTACTGAAGCTTTCTTT. Amino acids: CASRRKGSLSGSTEAFF.

A few counts support this clonotype. V gene TRBV12-3 or TRBV12-4 combines with J gene TRBJ1-1, with 9 nucleotides matching TRBD1. Losses at the gene ends were 5 bases for V and 7 bases for J; bases not matched to a gene: 8. There are 14 residues in the CDR3. The CDR3 protein is CASSPWTGVVEAFF. The DNA for the CDR3 is TGTGCCAGCAGTCCGTGGACAGGGGTCGTTGAAGCTTTCTTT.

This clonotype was counted at least ten times. The chain uses TRBV27 and TRBJ2-7; TRBD2 aligns across 7 bases. CDR1 MNHEY and CDR2 SMNVEV come from the germline V gene (reference sequence). The CDR3 covers 15 residues. V shed 2 bases and J 3 bases; nucleotides not matched to a gene: 7. CDR3 amino acids: CASSLTGGDVYEQYF. The DNA of the CDR3 is TGTGCCAGCAGTTTAACGGGGGGAGACGTCTACGAGCAGTACTTC.